This TCR beta chain was profiled in a study of glioma-infiltrating T cells after dendritic cell vaccination. No glioblastoma patient carried an isocitrate dehydrogenase mutation. J was trimmed by 1 base and V by 4 bases; bases with no gene match: 7. CDR3 length: 16 residues. Germline V gene sequence: CDR1 SGHRS, CDR2 YFSETQ. Up to 2 ug genomic DNA was used for TCRB CDR3 amplification. The PCR used 60 V beta and 13 J beta primers. The assay was immunoSEQ multiplex PCR, and TCRdb's table has in-frame clones only and misses some. The table lists around 62,000 clones, 82% of them singletons, with 9% to 10% in the top ten.

Sample: blood, taken before dendritic cell vaccination. This chain connects TRBV5-1 to TRBJ1-3, with 8 bases matching TRBD1. This TCR came from a human donor with glioblastoma. The CDR3 DNA follows: TGCGCCAGCAGCCCGGGACAGGTCGGATCTGGAAACACCATATATTTT. Translated, it gives CASSPGQVGSGNTIYF.